This TCR beta chain was documented in a study of blood T cell repertoires in COVID-19. On the study more broadly: PBMCs, B-cell-depleted T cells, or T cells provided the cDNA or gDNA that made up the material.

This CDR3 contains 19 residues. Losses at the gene ends were 2 bases for V and 1 base for J; bases not matched to a gene: 13. Germline V gene lookup returns CDR1 SNHLY and CDR2 FYNNEI. There are a few counts of this clone. As originally analysed: How many nucleated cells were present was estimated from reference gene primer amplification. The table came from immunoSEQ multiplex PCR; TCRdb's copy has only in-frame clones and leaves some out. Clone size and V and J calls were adopted from that table, with D and trimming inferred from the DNA. The sample consists of around 150,000 clones, almost 90% of them appearing once.

The receptor was isolated from a man aged 50 or older with active or convalescent COVID-19. The sequenced material came from peripheral blood. The rearrangement links TRBV2 to TRBJ1-5, with 8 bases fitting TRBD1. This CDR3 is CASSEWTGMGVFSNQPQHF. DNA for the CDR3: TGTGCCAGCAGTGAATGGACAGGGATGGGGGTATTCAGCAATCAGCCCCAGCATTTT.